The following is a T cell receptor beta chain sequence with its context. Its cognate antigen is unknown. This entry comes from a study of cytomegalovirus exposure and HLA in healthy donors. Study-wide points: Whilst most TCR sequences proved rare, a subset of public TCRs occurred across many donors. Reported results showed that the classifier diagnosed cytomegalovirus status with high specificity and sensitivity. Common viral pathogens (according to a later analysis) appeared linked to several of the most significant clusters. An analysis that came later showed most CMV-associated TCR beta chains appearing HLA-restricted.

J was trimmed by 2 bases and V by 5 bases; bases with no gene match: 2. This CDR3 contains 13 residues. Germline V gives CDR1 SGHAT, CDR2 FQNNGV. PCR used 60 Vbeta primers and 13 Jbeta primers. Clones were read by immunoSEQ multiplex PCR, and TCRdb kept only the in-frame ones, dropping some. The repertoire consists of some 87,000 clones, with around 79% occurring once and the leading ten covering around a fifth. The chain is built from TRBV11-2 and TRBJ1-2; 7 bases match TRBD1. Input material: PBMCs. The TCR was taken from a woman aged 40 to 50 in good health and CMV-seropositive. CDR3 amino acids: CASSQGQNYGYTF. In DNA form, the CDR3 reads TGTGCCAGCAGCCAGGGACAGAACTATGGCTACACCTTC.